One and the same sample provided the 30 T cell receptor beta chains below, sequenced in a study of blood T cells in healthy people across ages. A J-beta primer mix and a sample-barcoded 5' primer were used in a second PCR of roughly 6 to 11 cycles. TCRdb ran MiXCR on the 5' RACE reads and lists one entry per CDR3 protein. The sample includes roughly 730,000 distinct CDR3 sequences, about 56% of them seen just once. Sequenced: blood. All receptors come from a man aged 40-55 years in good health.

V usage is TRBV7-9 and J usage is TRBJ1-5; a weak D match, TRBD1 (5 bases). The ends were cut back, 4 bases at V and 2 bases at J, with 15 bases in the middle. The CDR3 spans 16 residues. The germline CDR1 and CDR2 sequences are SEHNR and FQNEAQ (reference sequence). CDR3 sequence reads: CASSSTQGGGNQPQHF. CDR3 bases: TGTGCCAGCAGCTCAACGCAGGGAGGGGGCAATCAGCCCCAGCATTTT.

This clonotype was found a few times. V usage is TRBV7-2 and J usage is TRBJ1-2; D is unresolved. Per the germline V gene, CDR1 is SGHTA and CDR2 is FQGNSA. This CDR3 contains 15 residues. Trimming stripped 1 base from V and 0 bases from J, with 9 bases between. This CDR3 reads CASSLEANTNYGYTF. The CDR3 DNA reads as TGTGCCAGCAGCTTAGAGGCTAATACTAACTATGGCTACACCTTC. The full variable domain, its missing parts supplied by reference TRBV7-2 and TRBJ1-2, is GAGVSQSPSNKVTEKGKDVELRCDPISGHTALYWYRQSLGQGLEFLIYFQGNSAPDKSGLPSDRFSAERTGGSVSTLTIQRTQQEDSAVYLCASSLEANTNYGYTFGSGTRLTVV.

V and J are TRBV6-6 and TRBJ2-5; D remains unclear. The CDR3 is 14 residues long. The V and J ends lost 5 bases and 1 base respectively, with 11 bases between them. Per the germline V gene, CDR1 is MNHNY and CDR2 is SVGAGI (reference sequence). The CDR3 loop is CASSTDARQETQYF. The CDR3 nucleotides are TGTGCCAGCAGTACCGACGCTCGCCAAGAGACCCAGTACTTC.

The CDR3 DNA is TGCAGTGCCCCATGGTCGGAATCTTATGGCTACACCTTC. It yields the protein CSAPWSESYGYTF. V gene TRBV20-1 combines with J gene TRBJ1-2; D unclear. CDR3 length: 13 amino acids. V was trimmed by 6 bases and J by 5 bases, leaving 16 bases between them. Germline V gene lookup returns CDR1 DFQATT and CDR2 SNEGSKA (reference sequence).

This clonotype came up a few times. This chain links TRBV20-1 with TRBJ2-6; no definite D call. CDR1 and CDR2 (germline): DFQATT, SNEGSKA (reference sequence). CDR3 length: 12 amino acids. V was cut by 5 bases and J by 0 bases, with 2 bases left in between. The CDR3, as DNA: TGCAGTGCTGTCTCTGGGGCCAACGTCCTGACTTTC. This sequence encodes CSAVSGANVLTF.

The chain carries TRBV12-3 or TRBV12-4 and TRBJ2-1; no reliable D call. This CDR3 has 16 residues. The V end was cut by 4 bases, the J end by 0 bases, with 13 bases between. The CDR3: CASSSQSVPSYNEQFF. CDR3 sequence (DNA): TGTGCCAGCAGTTCCCAATCAGTACCCTCCTACAATGAGCAGTTCTTC.

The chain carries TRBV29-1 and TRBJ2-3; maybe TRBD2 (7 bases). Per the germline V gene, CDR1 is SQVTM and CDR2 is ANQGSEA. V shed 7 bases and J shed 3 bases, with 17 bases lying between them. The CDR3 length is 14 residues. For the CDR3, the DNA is TGCAGCGCCGGCGGGGGCTCGGGAACAGATACGCAGTATTTT. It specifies CSAGGGSGTDTQYF.

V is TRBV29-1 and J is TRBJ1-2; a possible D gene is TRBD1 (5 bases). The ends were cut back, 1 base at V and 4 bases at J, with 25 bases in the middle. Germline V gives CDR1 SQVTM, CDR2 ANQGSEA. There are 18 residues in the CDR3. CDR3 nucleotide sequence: TGCAGCGTTGAAGTGGGGGTTCGGACAACTCCAAACCTCTATGGCTACACCTTC. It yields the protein CSVEVGVRTTPNLYGYTF.

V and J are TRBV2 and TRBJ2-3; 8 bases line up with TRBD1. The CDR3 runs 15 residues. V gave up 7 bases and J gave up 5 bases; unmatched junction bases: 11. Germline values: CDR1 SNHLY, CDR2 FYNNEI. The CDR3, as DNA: TGTGCCAGCAACAATCAGGGGGCGCCGGGAGATACGCAGTATTTT. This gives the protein CASNNQGAPGDTQYF. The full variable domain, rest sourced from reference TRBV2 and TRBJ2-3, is EPEVTQTPSHQVTQMGQEVILRCVPISNHLYFYWYRQILGQKVEFLVSFYNNEISEKSEIFDDQFSVERPDGSNFTLKIRSTKLEDSAMYFCASNNQGAPGDTQYFGPGTRLTVL.

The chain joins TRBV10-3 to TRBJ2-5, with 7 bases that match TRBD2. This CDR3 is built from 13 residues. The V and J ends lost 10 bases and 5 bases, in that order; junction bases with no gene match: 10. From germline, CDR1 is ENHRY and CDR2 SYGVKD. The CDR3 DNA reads TGTGCCACCGGGCGGGGGATTTGGGAGACCCAGTACTTC. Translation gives CATGRGIWETQYF.

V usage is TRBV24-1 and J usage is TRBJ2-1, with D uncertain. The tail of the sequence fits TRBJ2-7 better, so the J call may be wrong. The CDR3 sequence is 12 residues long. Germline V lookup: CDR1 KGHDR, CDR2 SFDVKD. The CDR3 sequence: CATSNSYNEQYF. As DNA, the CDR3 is TGTGCCACCAGTAACAGCTACAATGAGCAGTACTTC.

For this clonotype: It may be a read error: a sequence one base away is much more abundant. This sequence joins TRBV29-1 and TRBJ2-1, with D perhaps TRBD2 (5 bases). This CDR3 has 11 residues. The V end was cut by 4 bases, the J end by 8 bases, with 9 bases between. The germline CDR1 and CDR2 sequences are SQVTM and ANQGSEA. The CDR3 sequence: CSVVMDYEQFF. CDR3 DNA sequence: TGCAGCGTTGTCATGGACTATGAGCAGTTCTTC.

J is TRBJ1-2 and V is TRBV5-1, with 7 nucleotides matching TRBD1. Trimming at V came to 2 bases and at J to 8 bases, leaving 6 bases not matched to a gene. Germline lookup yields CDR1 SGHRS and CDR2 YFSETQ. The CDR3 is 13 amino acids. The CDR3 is CASSFDRVEGYTF. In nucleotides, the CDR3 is TGCGCCAGCAGCTTCGACAGGGTGGAGGGCTACACCTTC.

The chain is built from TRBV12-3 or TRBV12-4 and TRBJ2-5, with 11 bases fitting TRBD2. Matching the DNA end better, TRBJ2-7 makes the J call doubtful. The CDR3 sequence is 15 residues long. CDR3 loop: CASRLTSGTTYEQYF. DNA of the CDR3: TGTGCCAGCAGGCTGACTAGCGGGACTACCTACGAGCAGTACTTC.

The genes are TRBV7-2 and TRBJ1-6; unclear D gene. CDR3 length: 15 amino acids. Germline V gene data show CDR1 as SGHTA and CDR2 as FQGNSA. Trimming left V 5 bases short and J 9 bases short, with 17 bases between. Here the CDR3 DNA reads TGTGCCAGCAGCCCGGGGATCGGCAATTCTTCACCCCTCCACTTT. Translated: CASSPGIGNSSPLHF. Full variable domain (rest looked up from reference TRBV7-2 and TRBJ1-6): GAGVSQSPSNKVTEKGKDVELRCDPISGHTALYWYRQSLGQGLEFLIYFQGNSAPDKSGLPSDRFSAERTGGSVSTLTIQRTQQEDSAVYLCASSPGIGNSSPLHFGNGTRLTVT.

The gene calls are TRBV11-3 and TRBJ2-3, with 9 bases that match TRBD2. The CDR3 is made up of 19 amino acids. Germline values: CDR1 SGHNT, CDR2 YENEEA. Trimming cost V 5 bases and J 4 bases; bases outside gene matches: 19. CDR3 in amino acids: CASSPTSAPRGGAPDTQYF. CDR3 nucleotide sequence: TGTGCCAGCAGCCCGACTAGTGCCCCTCGCGGGGGGGCCCCAGATACGCAGTATTTT.

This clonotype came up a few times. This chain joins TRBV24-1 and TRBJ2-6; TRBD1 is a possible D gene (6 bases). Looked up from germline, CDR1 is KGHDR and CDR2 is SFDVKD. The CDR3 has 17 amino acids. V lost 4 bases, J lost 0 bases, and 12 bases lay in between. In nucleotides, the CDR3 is TGTGCCACCAGTGAGGGGAGAGGGGGCTCTGGGGCCAACGTCCTGACTTTC. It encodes CATSEGRGGSGANVLTF.

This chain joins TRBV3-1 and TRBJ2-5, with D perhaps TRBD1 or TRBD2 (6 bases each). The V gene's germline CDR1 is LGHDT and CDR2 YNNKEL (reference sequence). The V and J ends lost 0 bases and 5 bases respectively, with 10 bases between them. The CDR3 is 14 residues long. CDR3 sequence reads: CASSQDGGQETQYF. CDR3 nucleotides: TGTGCCAGCAGCCAAGATGGGGGGCAGGAGACCCAGTACTTC.

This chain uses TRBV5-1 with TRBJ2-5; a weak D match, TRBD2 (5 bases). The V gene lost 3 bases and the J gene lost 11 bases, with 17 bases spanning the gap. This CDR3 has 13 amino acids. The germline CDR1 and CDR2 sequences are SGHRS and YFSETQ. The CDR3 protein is CASSSTPGWEQYF. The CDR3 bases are TGCGCCAGCAGCTCGACACCGGGGTGGGAGCAGTACTTC.

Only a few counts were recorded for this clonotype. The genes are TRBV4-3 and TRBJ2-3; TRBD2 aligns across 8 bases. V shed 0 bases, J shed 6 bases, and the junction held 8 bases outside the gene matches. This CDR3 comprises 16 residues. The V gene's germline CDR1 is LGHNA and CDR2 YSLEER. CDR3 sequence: CASSQDRGPSGDTQYF. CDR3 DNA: TGCGCCAGCAGCCAAGATAGGGGACCTAGCGGGGATACGCAGTATTTT.

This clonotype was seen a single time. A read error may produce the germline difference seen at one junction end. CDR3 region: CASTEQRSTDTQYF. CDR3 coding DNA: TGTGCCAGCACTGAACAGCGGAGCACAGATACGCAGTATTTT. The chain has TRBV2 and TRBJ2-3; possible D gene TRBD2, 5 bases. Germline V lookup: CDR1 SNHLY, CDR2 FYNNEI. The CDR3 extends over 14 amino acids. Combining the CDR3 with reference TRBV2 and TRBJ2-3 gives the whole variable domain EPEVTQTPSHQVTQMGQEVILRCVPISNHLYFYWYRQILGQKVEFLVSFYNNEISEKSEIFDDQFSVERPDGSNFTLKIRSTKLEDSAMYFCASTEQRSTDTQYFGPGTRLTVL.

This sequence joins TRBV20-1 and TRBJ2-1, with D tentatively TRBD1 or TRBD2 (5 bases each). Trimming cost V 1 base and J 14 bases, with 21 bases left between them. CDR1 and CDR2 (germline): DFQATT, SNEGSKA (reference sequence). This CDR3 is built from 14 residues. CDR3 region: CSARGQTVDVREFF. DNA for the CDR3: TGCAGTGCTAGAGGTCAGACAGTGGATGTGAGGGAGTTCTTC.

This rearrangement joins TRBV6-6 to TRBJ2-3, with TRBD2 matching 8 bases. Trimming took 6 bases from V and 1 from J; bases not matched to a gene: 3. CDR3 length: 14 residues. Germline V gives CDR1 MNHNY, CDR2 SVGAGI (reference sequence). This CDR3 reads CASSSTSGTDTQYF. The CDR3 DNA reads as TGTGCCAGCAGCTCGACTAGCGGCACAGATACGCAGTATTTT.

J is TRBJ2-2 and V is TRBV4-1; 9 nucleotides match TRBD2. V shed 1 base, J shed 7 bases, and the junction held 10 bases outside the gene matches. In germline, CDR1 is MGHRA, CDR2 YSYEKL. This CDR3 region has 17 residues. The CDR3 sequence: CASSQVDLGLAYGELFF. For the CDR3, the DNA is TGCGCCAGCAGCCAAGTGGATTTGGGACTAGCATACGGGGAGCTGTTTTTT.

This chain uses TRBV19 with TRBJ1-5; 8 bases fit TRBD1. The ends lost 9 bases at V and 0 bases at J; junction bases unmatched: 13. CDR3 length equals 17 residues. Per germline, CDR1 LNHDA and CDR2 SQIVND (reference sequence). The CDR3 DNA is TGTGCCAGCAGGACAGGGATCCGAGAATATAGCAATCAGCCCCAGCATTTT. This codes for CASRTGIREYSNQPQHF.

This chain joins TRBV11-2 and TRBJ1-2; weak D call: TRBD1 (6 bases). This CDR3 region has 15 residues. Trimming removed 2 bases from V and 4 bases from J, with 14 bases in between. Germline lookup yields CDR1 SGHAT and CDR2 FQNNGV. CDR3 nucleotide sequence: TGTGCCAGCAGCTTATATGCCCAGACAGGCTATGGCTACACCTTC. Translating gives CASSLYAQTGYGYTF.

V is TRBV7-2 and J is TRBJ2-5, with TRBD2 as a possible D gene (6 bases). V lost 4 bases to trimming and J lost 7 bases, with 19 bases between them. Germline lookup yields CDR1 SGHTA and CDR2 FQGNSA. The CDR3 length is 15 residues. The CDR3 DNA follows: TGTGCCAGCAGCTCAGAGCTATTCAGGCGGGGGACCCAGTACTTC. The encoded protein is CASSSELFRRGTQYF.

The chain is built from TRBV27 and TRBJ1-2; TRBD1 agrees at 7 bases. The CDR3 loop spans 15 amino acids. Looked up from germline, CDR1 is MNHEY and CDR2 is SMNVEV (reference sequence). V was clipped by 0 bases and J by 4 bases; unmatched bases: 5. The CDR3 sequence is CASSLSEDRFYGYTF. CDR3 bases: TGTGCCAGCAGTTTATCGGAGGACAGGTTCTATGGCTACACCTTC.

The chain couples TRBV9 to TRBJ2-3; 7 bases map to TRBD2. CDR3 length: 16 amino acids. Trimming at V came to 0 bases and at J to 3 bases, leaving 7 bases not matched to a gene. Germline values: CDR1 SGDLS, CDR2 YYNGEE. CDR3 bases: TGTGCCAGCAGCGTAGCTGGCGGGAGAGCTACAGATACGCAGTATTTT. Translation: CASSVAGGRATDTQYF.

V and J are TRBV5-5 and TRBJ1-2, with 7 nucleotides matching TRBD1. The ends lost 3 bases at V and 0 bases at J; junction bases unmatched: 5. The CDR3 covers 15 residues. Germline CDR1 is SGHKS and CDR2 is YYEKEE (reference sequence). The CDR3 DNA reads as TGTGCCAGCAGCTACACAGGGGACGCTAACTATGGCTACACCTTC. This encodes CASSYTGDANYGYTF.